A selection of T cell receptor beta chains follows, all from one sample in a study of blood T cell repertoires in COVID-19. Measured with immunoSEQ multiplex PCR; TCRdb has only the in-frame clones, and not every one. This table has hundreds of thousands of clones, less than 85% appearing once. Source material: PBMCs or T cells enriched from blood (not recorded which). These receptors were collected from a woman aged 45-65 years who had recovered from COVID-19. Each CDR3 is given with its conserved first and last residue. A D gene is named only where the DNA matches it firmly. Clone size is not always given. Where it is, it says once, few, many or a class for expanded clones.

j_call d_call clone_size v_call cdr3_aa cdr3_nt
TRBJ2-7 - - TRBV7-6 CASSLGHGGKEEQYF TGTGCCAGCAGCCTAGGTCATGGGGGGAAGGAAGAGCAGTACTTC
TRBJ1-1 TRBD1 - TRBV3-1/TRBV3-2 CASSRRVTGTANTEAFF TGTGCCAGCAGCCGAAGGGTTACCGGGACAGCGAACACTGAAGCTTTCTTT
TRBJ1-6 - - TRBV5-1 CASSLMPGDNNSPLHF TGCGCCAGCAGCTTGATGCCAGGGGATAATAATTCACCCCTCCACTTT
TRBJ1-1 TRBD1 - TRBV13 CASRSTGDTEAFF TGTGCCAGCAGATCAACAGGGGACACTGAAGCTTTCTTT
TRBJ2-5 - - TRBV19 CASSDPKEPGKGETQYF TGTGCCAGTAGTGACCCCAAAGAGCCAGGGAAGGGAGAGACCCAGTACTTC
TRBJ1-2 - - TRBV7-2 CASSLQGSDYGYTF TGTGCCAGCAGCCTACAGGGATCCGACTATGGCTACACCTTC
TRBJ1-5 - - TRBV15 CATSGLNQPQHF TGTGCCACCAGCGGGCTCAATCAGCCCCAGCATTTT
TRBJ2-3 - - TRBV5-1 CASSSLSGADTQYF TGCGCCAGCTCCTCCTTGAGTGGAGCAGATACGCAGTATTTT
TRBJ1-3 - once TRBV4-1 CASSQGPGNAGNTIYF TGCGCCAGCAGCCAAGGTCCGGGGAATGCGGGAAACACCATATATTTT
TRBJ2-7 TRBD2 - TRBV5-1 CASSGFTSGYSF TGCGCCAGCAGCGGGTTTACTAGCGGGTACAGCTTC
TRBJ1-1 - few TRBV5-5 CASSYQLRTTEAFF TGTGCCAGCAGCTACCAATTAAGGACAACTGAAGCTTTCTTT
TRBJ2-2 TRBD1 once TRBV27 CASSPQQGANTGELFF TGTGCCAGCAGTCCACAACAGGGGGCGAACACCGGGGAGCTGTTTTTT
TRBJ1-4 - - TRBV5-1 CASRDNNEKLFF TGCGCCAGCAGGGACAATAATGAAAAACTGTTTTTT
TRBJ1-2 - once TRBV23-1 CASSQSGRGKGYTF TGCGCCAGCAGTCAATCGGGCCGGGGGAAAGGCTACACCTTC
TRBJ1-6 TRBD1 - TRBV9 CASSPGTGGVVHF TGTGCCAGCAGCCCCGGGACAGGGGGAGTTGTCCACTTT
TRBJ1-2 - - TRBV2 CASSEGGQLYGYTF TGTGCCAGCAGTGAAGGAGGACAGCTCTATGGCTACACCTTC
TRBJ2-1 TRBD2 - TRBV6-2/TRBV6-3 CASSLTSGVNEQFF TGTGCCAGCAGTTTGACTAGCGGGGTCAATGAGCAGTTCTTC
TRBJ2-7 - few TRBV30 CAWSIGVGYEQYF TGTGCCTGGAGTATAGGGGTTGGGTACGAGCAGTACTTC
TRBJ2-7 TRBD1 - TRBV18 CASSQGVGEQYF TGTGCCAGCTCCCAGGGGGTAGGGGAGCAGTACTTC
TRBJ1-1 TRBD1 once TRBV5-1 CASSLTTGMNTEAFF TGCGCCAGCAGCCTAACGACAGGGATGAACACTGAAGCTTTCTTT
TRBJ1-5 TRBD1 - TRBV6-4 CASSDSGTVLNQPQHF TGTGCCAGCAGTGACTCCGGGACAGTCTTGAATCAGCCCCAGCATTTT
TRBJ1-3 - - TRBV30 CAWSFGGRLSGNTIYF TGTGCCTGGAGTTTCGGCGGTCGCCTCTCTGGAAACACCATATATTTT
TRBJ1-2 TRBD1 - TRBV7-2 CASSFGTGGYGYTF TGTGCCAGCAGCTTTGGGACAGGGGGCTATGGCTACACCTTC
TRBJ1-2 TRBD1 - TRBV27 CANPRQGYYGYTF TGTGCCAACCCGCGACAGGGATACTATGGCTACACCTTC
TRBJ2-5 - - TRBV13 CASSFGGRETQYF TGTGCCAGCAGCTTTGGGGGCCGGGAGACCCAGTACTTC
TRBJ2-7 - - TRBV7-9 CASSGPVAPSYEQYF TGTGCCAGCAGCGGCCCGGTAGCACCCTCCTACGAGCAGTACTTC
TRBJ1-1 - - TRBV19 CASSTGGPTNTEAFF TGTGCCAGTAGTACGGGAGGACCGACAAACACTGAAGCTTTCTTT
TRBJ1-1 - - TRBV29-1 CSVGGRTEAFF TGCAGCGTTGGGGGGCGGACTGAAGCTTTCTTT
TRBJ1-2 - few TRBV3-1/TRBV3-2 CASSQDQYYGYTF TGTGCCAGCAGCCAAGACCAATACTATGGCTACACCTTC
TRBJ2-4 - - TRBV9 CASSGPQGNIQYF TGTGCCAGCAGCGGACCGCAGGGAAACATTCAGTACTTC
TRBJ1-2 TRBD1 - TRBV5-1 CASSLDGTDFGYGYTF TGCGCCAGCAGCTTGGACGGGACAGACTTCGGCTATGGCTACACCTTC
TRBJ1-5 - - TRBV18 CASSSGPPQSNQPQHF TGTGCCAGCTCAAGTGGGCCCCCACAAAGCAATCAGCCCCAGCATTTT
TRBJ2-2 TRBD2 - TRBV11-3 CASSYLRAGTGELFF TGTGCCAGCAGCTACCTCCGAGCGGGGACCGGGGAGCTGTTTTTT
TRBJ2-7 - - TRBV6-1 CASSEPTRLDEQYF TGTGCCAGCAGTGAGCCGACTAGGCTAGACGAGCAGTACTTC
TRBJ2-5 TRBD2 - TRBV19 CASKASGIQETQYF TGTGCCAGTAAGGCTAGCGGCATCCAAGAGACCCAGTACTTC
TRBJ1-2 TRBD1 - TRBV5-1 CASSISGGWGNYGYTF TGCGCCAGCTCGATCTCAGGGGGATGGGGTAACTATGGCTACACCTTC
TRBJ2-1 - - TRBV19 CASRRSWAGSKYNEQFF TGTGCCAGTCGTCGCAGTTGGGCGGGGAGCAAATACAATGAGCAGTTCTTC
TRBJ1-5 - - TRBV5-6 CASSFGVQPQHF TGTGCCAGCAGCTTCGGGGTTCAGCCCCAGCATTTT
TRBJ1-2 - - TRBV4-1 CASSQVPGGLGSYTF TGCGCCAGCAGCCAAGTGCCGGGGGGGTTAGGAAGCTACACCTTC
TRBJ1-5 TRBD1 - TRBV30 CAWAQGAGQPQHF TGTGCCTGGGCTCAGGGGGCGGGTCAGCCCCAGCATTTT
TRBJ1-5 TRBD1 once TRBV29-1 CSVSDRGGQPQHF TGCAGCGTATCAGACAGGGGAGGACAGCCCCAGCATTTT
TRBJ2-5 TRBD2 - TRBV5-1 CASTPRETPETQYF TGCGCCAGCACACCGCGGGAGACTCCGGAGACCCAGTACTTC
TRBJ1-3 - - TRBV5-1 CASSLEGVQRGNTIYF TGCGCCAGCAGCTTGGAGGGGGTGCAGAGGGGAAACACCATATATTTT
TRBJ1-1 TRBD1 - TRBV10-3 CAIGIDRGRNTEAFF TGTGCCATCGGGATAGACAGGGGGAGGAACACTGAAGCTTTCTTT
TRBJ1-2 - - TRBV20-1 CSARVGSGYTF TGCAGTGCGAGAGTGGGGAGTGGCTACACCTTC
TRBJ2-5 TRBD1 - TRBV2 CASSLDRGQETQYF TGTGCCAGCAGTCTTGACAGGGGACAAGAGACCCAGTACTTC
TRBJ2-1 TRBD2 - TRBV5-1 CASSPRLAGLDNEQFF TGCGCCAGCAGCCCGCGCCTAGCGGGACTGGACAATGAGCAGTTCTTC
TRBJ1-6 - once TRBV29-1 CSVGSGGNSPLHF TGCAGCGTTGGGTCGGGGGGAAATTCACCCCTCCACTTT
TRBJ1-2 - - TRBV30 CAWILSGRRGGYTF TGTGCCTGGATCCTCTCGGGTAGGAGGGGAGGCTACACCTTC